This TCR beta chain was recorded in a study of cytomegalovirus exposure and HLA in healthy donors. Study-wide points: TCR beta V- and J-gene trimming, according to a later analysis, was linked to a missense DCLRE1C variant.

A remark on this clone: Its antigen is still unknown.

The PCR employed 60 Vbeta primers together with 13 Jbeta primers. The data were produced by immunoSEQ multiplex PCR, yet TCRdb's version contains in-frame clones alone and is incomplete. The sample consists of approximately 94,000 clones, 76% of them appearing once. Germline loops: CDR1 MNHNY, CDR2 SVGAGI (reference sequence). The trim removed 0 bases at V and 6 bases at J, leaving 4 bases unmatched. The CDR3 spans 15 residues. The chain recombines TRBV6-6 with TRBJ2-4; 8 nucleotides line up with TRBD2. The sample taken for sequencing was PBMCs. This sequence originates from a man between 25 and 39 years old in good health and CMV-seropositive. The CDR3 DNA sequence: TGTGCCAGCAGTTACTCGACGGGAGGGCCAAACATTCAGTACTTC. Residues: CASSYSTGGPNIQYF.